The sequence of this T cell receptor beta chain was determined in a study of human T cells and chemical hapten exposure. This clonotype was seen a handful of times. TCRdb re-analysed the RACE reads in MiXCR, keeping a single row per CDR3 protein. The table includes 330,000 or so distinct CDR3 sequences, roughly 6% detected once. Regarding time point: patch test 2, 6 weeks after DPC sensitization. The treatment denotes: therapeutic diphenylcyclopropenone sensitization with weekly scalp DPC. Trimming at V came to 0 bases and at J to 5 bases, leaving 5 bases not matched to a gene. CDR1 is KGHSH, CDR2 LQKENI, per germline. This CDR3 has 16 amino acids.

This receptor was obtained from a woman aged 18-29 years with alopecia areata. Some clones in this sample may be carry-over from other donors' samples. The chain carries TRBV18 and TRBJ2-3; 10 bases are shared with TRBD2. The sample was whole blood, taken in connection with sensitization to the hapten diphenylcyclopropenone (DPC). The CDR3 sequence is CASSPPSGGAEDTQYF. CDR3 nucleotide sequence: TGTGCCAGCTCACCACCGAGCGGGGGGGCAGAAGATACGCAGTATTTT.